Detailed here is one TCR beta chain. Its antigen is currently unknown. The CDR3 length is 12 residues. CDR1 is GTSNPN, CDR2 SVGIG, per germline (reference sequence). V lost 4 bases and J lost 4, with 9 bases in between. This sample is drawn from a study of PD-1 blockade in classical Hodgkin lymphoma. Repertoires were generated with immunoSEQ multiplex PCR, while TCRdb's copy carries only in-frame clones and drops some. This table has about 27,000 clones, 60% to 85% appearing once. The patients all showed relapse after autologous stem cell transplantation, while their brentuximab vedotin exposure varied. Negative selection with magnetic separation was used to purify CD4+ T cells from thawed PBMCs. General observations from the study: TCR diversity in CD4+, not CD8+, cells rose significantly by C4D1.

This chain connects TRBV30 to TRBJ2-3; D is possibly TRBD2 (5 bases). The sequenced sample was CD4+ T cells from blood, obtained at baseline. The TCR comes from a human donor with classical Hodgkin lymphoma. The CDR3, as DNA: TGTGCCTGGACTAGCTGGGCAGATACGCAGTATTTT. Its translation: CAWTSWADTQYF.